Below are 9 T cell receptor beta chains sequenced from a single sample in a study of OX40 agonist ivuxolimab in advanced cancers. Assay used: immunoSEQ multiplex PCR; TCRdb lists only in-frame clones, some missing. The repertoire holds over 70,000 clones, with around 90% as singletons. Sequencing was performed on CD4+ or CD8+ T cells sorted from blood, taken in a trial of the OX40 agonist ivuxolimab. The origin of the receptors is an adult with an advanced solid tumor such as melanoma, head and neck, liver or kidney cancer.

CDR3: CASSEAPDIWLFF. In DNA form, the CDR3 reads TGTGCCAGCAGTGAAGCGCCAGACATTTGGCTGTTTTTT. This rearrangement joins TRBV2 to TRBJ2-2; unclear D gene. The CDR3 runs to 13 residues. Trimming pared 0 bases from V and 13 bases from J, leaving 12 bases between. Germline V gene sequence: CDR1 SNHLY, CDR2 FYNNEI.

The CDR3 is CASSPGTGKLGEQYF. CDR3 in DNA: TGTGCCAGCAGCCCAGGGACAGGAAAATTGGGGGAGCAGTACTTC. This chain links TRBV7-6 with TRBJ2-7; 8 nucleotides match TRBD1. The CDR3 contains 15 residues. Germline CDR1 SGHVS, CDR2 FNYEAQ. Trimming cost V 5 bases and J 7 bases; bases outside gene matches: 13. The whole variable domain, filled in from reference TRBV7-6 and TRBJ2-7, reads GAGVSQSPRYKVTKRGQDVALRCDPISGHVSLYWYRQALGQGPEFLTYFNYEAQQDKSGLPNDRFSAERPEGSISTLTIQRTEQRDSAMYRCASSPGTGKLGEQYFGPGTRLTVT.

This chain uses TRBV9 with TRBJ2-3, with a possible D match to TRBD2 (5 bases). Per the germline V gene, CDR1 is SGDLS and CDR2 is YYNGEE. Between the trimmed V and J ends, which lost 3 bases and 3 bases, there was a span of 20 bases. This CDR3 has 17 residues. The CDR3 region is CASSGTPELRATDTQYF. CDR3 bases: TGTGCCAGCAGCGGGACTCCCGAATTAAGGGCAACAGATACGCAGTATTTT.

The J gene is TRBJ2-7, the V gene TRBV13; D is possibly TRBD2 (5 bases). The V gene lost 4 bases and the J gene lost 6 bases, with 16 bases spanning the gap. Looked up from germline, CDR1 is PRHDT and CDR2 is FYEKMQ (reference sequence). There are 14 residues in the CDR3. CDR3 region: CASSSLSRGFEQYF. In DNA form, the CDR3 reads TGTGCCAGCAGCTCCCTCTCCCGGGGTTTCGAGCAGTACTTC.

V gene TRBV10-1 combines with J gene TRBJ2-1; D is unclear. The CDR3 extends over 13 amino acids. V dropped 0 bases and J dropped 6 bases, with 6 bases sitting between them. CDR1 and CDR2 from the germline V gene are WNHNN and SYGVQD (reference sequence). The CDR3 is CASSESWGNEQFF. CDR3 DNA sequence: TGCGCCAGCAGTGAGTCTTGGGGCAATGAGCAGTTCTTC.

The chain carries TRBV4-1 and TRBJ2-2; no firm D call. Looked up from germline, CDR1 is MGHRA and CDR2 is YSYEKL. This CDR3 contains 14 residues. Deletions cut 5 bases from V and 1 base from J, with 8 bases between. The CDR3 DNA is TGCGCCAGCAGCAACAGCCTGAACACCGGGGAGCTGTTTTTT. This sequence encodes CASSNSLNTGELFF.

The chain carries TRBV10-2 and TRBJ1-3, with D possibly matching TRBD1 (6 bases). With 2 bases removed from V and 0 bases from J, the gap between germline ends came to 11 bases. The germline CDR1 and CDR2 sequences are WSHSY and SAAADI. The CDR3 loop spans 16 amino acids. The CDR3: CASSEADRSSGNTIYF. The CDR3 nucleotides read TGCGCCAGCAGTGAGGCGGACAGAAGCTCTGGAAACACCATATATTTT.

The chain links TRBV9 to TRBJ1-1, with D perhaps matching TRBD1 (6 bases). The length of the CDR3 is 13 residues. Germline CDR1 SGDLS, CDR2 YYNGEE. With 1 base removed from V and 11 bases from J, the gap between germline ends came to 15 bases. The DNA for the CDR3 is TGTGCCAGCAGCGTATCAGGGGTGGATCGGGCTTTCTTT. Translation: CASSVSGVDRAFF.

The gene calls are TRBV7-9 and TRBJ2-1, with 13 positions matching TRBD2. Germline assignment: CDR1 SEHNR and CDR2 FQNEAQ (reference sequence). The CDR3 contains 17 residues. V trimming: 5 bases; J trimming: 4 bases; junction bases outside the gene matches: 8. The CDR3 nucleotides read TGTGCCAGCAGCGGGCAGGGGACTAGCGGGAAATACAATGAGCAGTTCTTC. Translating gives CASSGQGTSGKYNEQFF. Drawing the rest from reference TRBV7-9 and TRBJ2-1, the complete variable domain is DTGVSQNPRHKITKRGQNVTFRCDPISEHNRLYWYRQTLGQGPEFLTYFQNEAQLEKSRLLSDRFSAERPKGSFSTLEIQRTEQGDSAMYLCASSGQGTSGKYNEQFFGPGTRLTVL.